The clone carrying this T cell receptor beta chain was observed many times. This sample is part of a study of T cells after yellow fever vaccination. Germline CDR1 is SGHTA and CDR2 is FQGTGA. The V and J ends lost 4 bases and 10 bases respectively, with 16 bases between them. The CDR3 is made up of 13 amino acids. TCRdb re-derived calls from the 5' RACE reads in MiXCR, one entry per CDR3 protein. Of about 400,000 distinct CDR3 sequences listed, around a tenth are singletons. Here the sequenced sample was PBMCs, taken on the day of the first yellow fever vaccination. This sequence joins TRBV7-3 and TRBJ1-1, with D possibly being TRBD1 (6 bases). The receptor was isolated from a man aged 18 to 29 who received the YFV17D yellow fever vaccine. CDR3 in DNA: TGTGCCAGCAGCTCCACGGGGGGCGAAAGAGCTTTCTTT. This sequence encodes CASSSTGGERAFF. Full variable domain (missing parts from reference TRBV7-3 and TRBJ1-1): GAGVSQTPSNKVTEKGKYVELRCDPISGHTALYWYRQSLGQGPEFLIYFQGTGAADDSGLPNDRFFAVRPEGSVSTLKIQRTERGDSAVYLCASSSTGGERAFFGQGTRLTVV.